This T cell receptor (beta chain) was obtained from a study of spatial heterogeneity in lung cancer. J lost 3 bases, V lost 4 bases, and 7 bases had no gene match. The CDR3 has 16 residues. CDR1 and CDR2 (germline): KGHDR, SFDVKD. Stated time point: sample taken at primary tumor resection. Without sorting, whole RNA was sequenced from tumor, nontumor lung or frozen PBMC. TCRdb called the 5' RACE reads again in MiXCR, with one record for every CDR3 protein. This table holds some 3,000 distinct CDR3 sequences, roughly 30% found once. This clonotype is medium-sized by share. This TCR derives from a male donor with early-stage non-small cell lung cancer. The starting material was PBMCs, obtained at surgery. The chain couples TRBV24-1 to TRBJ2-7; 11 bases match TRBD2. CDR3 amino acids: CATSDVGTSGSYEQYF. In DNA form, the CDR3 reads TGTGCCACCAGTGACGTGGGTACTAGCGGGAGCTACGAGCAGTACTTC.